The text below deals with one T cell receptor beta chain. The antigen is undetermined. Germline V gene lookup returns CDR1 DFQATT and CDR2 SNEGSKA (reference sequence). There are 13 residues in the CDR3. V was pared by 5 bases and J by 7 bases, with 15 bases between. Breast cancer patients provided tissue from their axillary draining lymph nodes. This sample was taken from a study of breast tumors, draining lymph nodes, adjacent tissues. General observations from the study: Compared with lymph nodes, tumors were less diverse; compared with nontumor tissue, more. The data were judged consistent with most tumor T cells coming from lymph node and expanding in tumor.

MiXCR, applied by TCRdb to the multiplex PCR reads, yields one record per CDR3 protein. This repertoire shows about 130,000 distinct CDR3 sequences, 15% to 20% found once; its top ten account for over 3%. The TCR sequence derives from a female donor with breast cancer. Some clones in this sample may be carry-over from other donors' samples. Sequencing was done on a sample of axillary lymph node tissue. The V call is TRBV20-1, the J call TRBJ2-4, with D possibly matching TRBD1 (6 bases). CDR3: CSAYRANRNIQYF. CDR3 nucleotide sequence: TGCAGTGCTTACAGGGCAAATCGGAACATTCAGTACTTC.